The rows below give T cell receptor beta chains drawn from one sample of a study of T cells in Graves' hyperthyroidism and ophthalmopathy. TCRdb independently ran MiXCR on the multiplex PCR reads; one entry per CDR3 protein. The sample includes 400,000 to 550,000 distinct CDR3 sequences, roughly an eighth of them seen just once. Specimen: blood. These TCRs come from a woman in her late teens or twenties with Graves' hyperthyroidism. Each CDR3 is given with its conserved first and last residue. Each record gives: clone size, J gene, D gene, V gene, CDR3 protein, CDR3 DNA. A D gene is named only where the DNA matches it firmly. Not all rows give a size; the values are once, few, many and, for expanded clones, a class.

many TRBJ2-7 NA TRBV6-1 CASSLLNTPDYEQYF TGTGCCAGCAGTCTCCTAAATACCCCGGACTACGAGCAGTACTTC
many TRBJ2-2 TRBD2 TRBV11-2 CASSLELAANTGELFF TGTGCCAGCAGCTTAGAACTAGCGGCGAACACCGGGGAGCTGTTTTTT
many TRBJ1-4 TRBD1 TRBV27 CASSFRHRGTNEKLFF TGTGCCAGCAGTTTCCGACACAGGGGCACTAATGAAAAACTGTTTTTT
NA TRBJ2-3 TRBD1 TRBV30 CACYTGVLQYF TGTGCCTGTTACACAGGGGTACTACAGTATTTT
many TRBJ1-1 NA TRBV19 CASSIGSRGNTEAFF TGTGCCAGTAGTATAGGGTCTCGGGGGAACACTGAAGCTTTCTTT
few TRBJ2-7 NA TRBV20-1 CSADTSSYEQYF TGCAGTGCTGACACTTCGTCCTACGAGCAGTACTTC
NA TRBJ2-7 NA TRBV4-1 CASSRDTNYEQYF TGCGCCAGCAGCCGGGACACAAACTACGAGCAGTACTTC
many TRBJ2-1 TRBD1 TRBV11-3 CASTGVAYNEQFF TGTGCCTCTACAGGGGTAGCCTACAATGAGCAGTTCTTC
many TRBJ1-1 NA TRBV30 CAWNRQRDTEAFF TGTGCCTGGAATCGCCAAAGGGACACTGAAGCTTTCTTT
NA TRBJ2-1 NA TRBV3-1 CAGSEEPAASSYNEQFF TGTGCCGGCAGCGAAGAACCAGCGGCGAGCTCCTACAATGAGCAGTTCTTC
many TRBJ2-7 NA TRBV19 CASSNDYLRDGYEQYF TGTGCCAGTAGTAACGACTACCTCCGGGACGGGTACGAGCAGTACTTC
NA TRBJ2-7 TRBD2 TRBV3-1 CASSPLAGENPYEQYF TGTGCCAGCAGCCCCCTAGCGGGAGAGAACCCCTACGAGCAGTACTTC
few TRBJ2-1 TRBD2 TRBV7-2 CASSLVPAGASRNEQFF TGTGCCAGCAGCTTAGTCCCGGCGGGAGCTTCTCGGAATGAGCAGTTCTTC
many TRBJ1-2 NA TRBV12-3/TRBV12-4 CASSLQGNEFYGYTF TGTGCCAGCAGTTTACAGGGAAATGAGTTCTATGGCTACACCTTC
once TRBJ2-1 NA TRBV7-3 CASRKGEGHEQLF TGTGCCAGCAGAAAAGGGGAAGGGCATGAGCAGCTCTTC
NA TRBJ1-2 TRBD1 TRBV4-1 CASSIPFPGQGDRGYTF TGCGCCAGCAGTATACCCTTTCCGGGACAGGGGGATAGGGGCTACACCTTC
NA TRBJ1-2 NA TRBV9 CASTFRDANYGYTF TGTGCCAGCACCTTCCGGGACGCTAACTATGGCTACACCTTC
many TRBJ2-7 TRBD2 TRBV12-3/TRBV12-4 CASGGRVPYEQYF TGTGCCAGCGGCGGGAGAGTCCCCTACGAGCAGTACTTC
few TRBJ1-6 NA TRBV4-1 CASSRSGNSPLHF TGCGCCAGCAGCCGTTCAGGAAATTCACCCCTCCACTTT
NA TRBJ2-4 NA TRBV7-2 CASSDRTGKLAKNIQYF TGTGCCAGCAGCGATCGGACTGGCAAACTAGCCAAAAACATTCAGTACTTC
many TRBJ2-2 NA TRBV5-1 CASRSYANTGELFF TGCGCCAGCAGATCTTACGCGAACACCGGGGAGCTGTTTTTT
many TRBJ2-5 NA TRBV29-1 CSGRTTQETQYF TGCAGCGGTCGGACCACGCAAGAGACCCAGTACTTC
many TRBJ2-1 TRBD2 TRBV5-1 CASSLGSGRANNEQFF TGCGCCAGCAGCTTGGGAAGCGGGAGGGCCAACAATGAGCAGTTCTTC
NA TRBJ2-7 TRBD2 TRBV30 CAWRNGPAGVNEQYF TGTGCCTGGAGGAACGGGCCGGCGGGAGTTAACGAGCAGTACTTC
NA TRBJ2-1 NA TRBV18 CASSAILVQGGNEQFF TGTGCCAGCTCGGCCATACTAGTGCAGGGTGGGAATGAGCAGTTCTTC
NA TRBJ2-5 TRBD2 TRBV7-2 CASSSSNRREEGGETQYF TGTGCCAGCAGCTCCTCTAATCGGCGGGAGGAGGGGGGGGAGACCCAGTACTTC
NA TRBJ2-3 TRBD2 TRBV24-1 CATSASGDTQYF TGTGCCACCAGTGCTAGCGGAGATACGCAGTATTTT
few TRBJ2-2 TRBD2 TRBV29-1 CSVEKRELAGELFF TGCAGCGTTGAAAAGCGGGAGCTTGCCGGGGAGCTGTTTTTT
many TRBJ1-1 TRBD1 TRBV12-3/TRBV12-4 CASTPDRGIAFF TGTGCCAGCACTCCGGACAGGGGGATCGCTTTCTTT
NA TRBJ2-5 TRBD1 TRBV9 CASSVGAGGRKTQYF TGTGCCAGCAGCGTAGGGGCAGGGGGCAGGAAGACCCAGTACTTC
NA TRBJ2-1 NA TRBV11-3 CASSPRDRVLNEQFF TGTGCCAGCAGCCCGCGGGACCGGGTCCTGAATGAGCAGTTCTTC
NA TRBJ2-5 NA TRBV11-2 CASSTVWDLGKETQYF TGTGCCAGCAGCACAGTTTGGGATTTAGGTAAAGAGACCCAGTACTTC
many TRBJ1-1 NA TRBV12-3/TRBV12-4 CASSFPPGPMNTEAFF TGTGCCAGCAGTTTCCCTCCAGGGCCGATGAACACTGAAGCTTTCTTT
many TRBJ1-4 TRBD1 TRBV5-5 CASSSLRTGAREKLFF TGTGCCAGCAGCTCACTAAGGACAGGTGCTCGCGAAAAACTGTTTTTT
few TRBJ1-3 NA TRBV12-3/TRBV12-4 CASSLWSDNTGGNTIYF TGTGCCAGCAGTTTATGGTCCGACAACACGGGGGGAAACACCATATATTTT
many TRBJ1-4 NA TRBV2 CASIQFPGANEKLFF TGTGCCAGCATCCAATTCCCGGGTGCCAATGAAAAACTGTTTTTT
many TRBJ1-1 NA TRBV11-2 CASSSNRVGTEAFF TGTGCCAGCAGCTCAAACAGGGTGGGCACTGAAGCTTTCTTT
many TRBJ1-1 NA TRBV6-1 CASTKSGPNTEAFF TGTGCCAGCACTAAGTCGGGCCCCAACACTGAAGCTTTCTTT
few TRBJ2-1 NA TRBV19 CASRQQGRNEQFF TGTGCCAGTAGACAACAGGGGAGGAATGAGCAGTTCTTC
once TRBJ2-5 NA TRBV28 CASINPRVRGAAETQYF TGTGCCAGCATTAATCCAAGGGTCAGGGGCGCGGCGGAGACCCAGTACTTC
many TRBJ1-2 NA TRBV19 CASLGGVGGYTF TGTGCCAGCCTGGGAGGAGTTGGCGGCTACACCTTC
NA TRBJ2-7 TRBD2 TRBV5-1 CASSLELAVGYEQYF TGCGCCAGCAGCTTGGAGCTAGCGGTGGGTTACGAGCAGTACTTC
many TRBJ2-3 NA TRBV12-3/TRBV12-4 CASSQGLPTDTQYF TGTGCCAGCAGTCAAGGACTACCCACAGATACGCAGTATTTT
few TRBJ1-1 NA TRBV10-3 CAISGPPRLNTEAFF TGTGCCATCAGTGGACCGCCAAGGTTGAACACTGAAGCTTTCTTT
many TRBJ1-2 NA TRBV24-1 CATSDFDRRGYTF TGTGCCACCAGTGATTTCGACAGGCGGGGCTACACCTTC
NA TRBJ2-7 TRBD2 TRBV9 CASSVRTSGRDEQYF TGTGCCAGCAGCGTTAGGACTAGCGGGAGGGATGAGCAGTACTTC
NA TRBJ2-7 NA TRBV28 CASSFKGDSYEQYF TGTGCCAGCAGTTTTAAGGGGGACTCCTACGAGCAGTACTTC
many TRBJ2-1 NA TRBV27 CASSYEVQVYNEQFF TGTGCCAGCAGTTATGAAGTTCAGGTCTACAATGAGCAGTTCTTC
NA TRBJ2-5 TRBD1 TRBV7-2 CASSFSRTGQQETQYF TGTGCCAGCAGCTTTTCTAGGACAGGGCAGCAAGAGACCCAGTACTTC
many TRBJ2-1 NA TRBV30 CAWGPGGALQFF TGTGCCTGGGGGCCGGGGGGCGCACTACAGTTCTTC
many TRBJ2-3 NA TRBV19 CASSMGIRTDTQYF TGTGCCAGTAGTATGGGGATACGCACAGATACGCAGTATTTT
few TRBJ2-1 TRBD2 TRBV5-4 CASSPTEGLAHNEQFF TGTGCCAGCAGCCCAACAGAGGGACTAGCGCACAATGAGCAGTTCTTC
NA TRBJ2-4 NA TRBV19 CASSIADSRGAVVNIQYF TGTGCCAGTAGTATAGCCGATAGTCGGGGGGCTGTTGTAAACATTCAGTACTTC